This T cell receptor beta chain was documented in a study of T cell repertoires in cytomegalovirus infection. Study context: Researchers turned to recently identified HLA-C-restricted CMV epitopes as well as well-studied HLA-B-restricted ones. Shared public TCR beta signatures pointed to both CMV infection and a matching HLA type. Study-level points and caveats: The ex vivo response showed dominance by HLA-C-restricted CMV-specific TCR beta clonotypes. Carriage of CMV together with the relevant HLA was identifiable through cumulative public TCR beta family frequency.

One entry per CDR3 protein, called by TCRdb with MiXCR from the reads. Of more than 250,000 distinct CDR3 sequences listed, just under 25% are singletons. Regarding this clonotype: Its antigen is unknown.

J gave up 0 bases and V 4 bases, and 6 bases lay outside the gene matches. The CDR3 consists of 16 residues. Germline assignment: CDR1 SGHTA and CDR2 FQGNSA. The source is a human donor in good health (CMV status not recorded). Some clones in this sample may be carry-over from other donors' samples. The sequencing used cultured PBMCs, collected from culture after CMV antigen stimulation. V and J are TRBV7-2 and TRBJ2-3; TRBD2 matches at 8 bases. CDR3 coding DNA: TGTGCCAGCAGCTCCCTAGCGGGCGCAAGCACAGATACGCAGTATTTT. It translates to CASSSLAGASTDTQYF.